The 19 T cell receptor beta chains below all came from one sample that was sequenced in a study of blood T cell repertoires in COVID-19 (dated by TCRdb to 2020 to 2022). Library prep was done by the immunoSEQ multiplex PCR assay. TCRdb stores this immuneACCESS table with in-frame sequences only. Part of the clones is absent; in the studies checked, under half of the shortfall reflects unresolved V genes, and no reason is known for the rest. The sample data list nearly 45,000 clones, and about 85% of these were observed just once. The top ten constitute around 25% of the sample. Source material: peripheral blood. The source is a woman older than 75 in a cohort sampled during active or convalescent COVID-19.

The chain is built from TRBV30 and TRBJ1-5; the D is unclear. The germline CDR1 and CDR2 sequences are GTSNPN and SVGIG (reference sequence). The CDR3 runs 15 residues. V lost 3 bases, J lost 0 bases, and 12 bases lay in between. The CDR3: CAWRRRDSSNQPQHF. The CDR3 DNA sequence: TGTGCCTGGAGGAGGAGGGATAGTAGCAATCAGCCCCAGCATTTT.

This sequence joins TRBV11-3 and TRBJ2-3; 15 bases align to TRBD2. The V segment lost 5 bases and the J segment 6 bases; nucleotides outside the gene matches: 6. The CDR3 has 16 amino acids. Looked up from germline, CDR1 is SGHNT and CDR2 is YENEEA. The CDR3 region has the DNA TGTGCCAGCAGCACCGGACTAGCGGGAGGGCCGGATACGCAGTATTTT. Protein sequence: CASSTGLAGGPDTQYF.

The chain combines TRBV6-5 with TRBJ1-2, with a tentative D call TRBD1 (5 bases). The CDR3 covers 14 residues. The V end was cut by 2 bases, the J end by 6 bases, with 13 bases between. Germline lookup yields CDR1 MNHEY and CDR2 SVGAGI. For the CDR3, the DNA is TGTGCCAGCAGTTACAAAGCAGGGCACAATGGCTACACCTTC. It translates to CASSYKAGHNGYTF.

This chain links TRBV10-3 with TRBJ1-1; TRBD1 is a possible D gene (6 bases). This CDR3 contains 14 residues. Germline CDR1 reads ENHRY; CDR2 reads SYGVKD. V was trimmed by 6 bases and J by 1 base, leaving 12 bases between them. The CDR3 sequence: CAIRKDSTNTEAFF. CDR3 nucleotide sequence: TGTGCCATCAGGAAGGACAGCACGAACACTGAAGCTTTCTTT.

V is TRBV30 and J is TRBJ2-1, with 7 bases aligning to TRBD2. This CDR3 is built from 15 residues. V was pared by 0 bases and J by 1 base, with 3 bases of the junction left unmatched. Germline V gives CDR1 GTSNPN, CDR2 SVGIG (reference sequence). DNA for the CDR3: TGTGCCTGGAGTGTTAGGGGACTATCCTACAATGAGCAGTTCTTC. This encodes CAWSVRGLSYNEQFF.

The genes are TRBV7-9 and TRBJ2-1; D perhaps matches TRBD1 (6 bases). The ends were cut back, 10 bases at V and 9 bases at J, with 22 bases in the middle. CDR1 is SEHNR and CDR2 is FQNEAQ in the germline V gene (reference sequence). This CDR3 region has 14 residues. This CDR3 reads CATRRVGGNGEQFF. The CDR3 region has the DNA TGTGCCACCCGGCGCGTTGGGGGCAACGGTGAGCAGTTCTTC. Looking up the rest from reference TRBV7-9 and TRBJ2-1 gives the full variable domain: DTGVSQNPRHKITKRGQNVTFRCDPISEHNRLYWYRQTLGQGPEFLTYFQNEAQLEKSRLLSDRFSAERPKGSFSTLEIQRTEQGDSAMYLCATRRVGGNGEQFFGPGTRLTVL.

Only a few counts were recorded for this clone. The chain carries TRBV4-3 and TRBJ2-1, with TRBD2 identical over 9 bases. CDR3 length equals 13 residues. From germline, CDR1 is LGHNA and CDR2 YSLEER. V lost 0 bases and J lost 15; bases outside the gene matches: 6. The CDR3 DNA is TGCGCCAGCAGCCAAGATGGCGGGAGGGCCCCGTTCTTC. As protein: CASSQDGGRAPFF.

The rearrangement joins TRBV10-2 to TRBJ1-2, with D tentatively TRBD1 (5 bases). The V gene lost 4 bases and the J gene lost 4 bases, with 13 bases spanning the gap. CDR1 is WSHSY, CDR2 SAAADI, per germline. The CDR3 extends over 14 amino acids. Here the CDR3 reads CASSVEGQVYGYTF. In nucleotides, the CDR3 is TGCGCCAGCAGTGTGGAGGGGCAGGTCTATGGCTACACCTTC.

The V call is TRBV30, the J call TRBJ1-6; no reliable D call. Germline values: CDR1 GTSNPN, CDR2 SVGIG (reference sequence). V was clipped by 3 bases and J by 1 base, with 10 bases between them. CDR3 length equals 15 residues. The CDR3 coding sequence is TGTGCCTGGAGAACGACGGGATCCTATAATTCACCCCTCCACTTT. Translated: CAWRTTGSYNSPLHF.

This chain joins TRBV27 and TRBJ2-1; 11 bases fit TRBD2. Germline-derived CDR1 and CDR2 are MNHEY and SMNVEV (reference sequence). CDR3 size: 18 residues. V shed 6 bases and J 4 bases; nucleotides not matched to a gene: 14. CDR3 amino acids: CASSKWGTGLAVYNEQFF. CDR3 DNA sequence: TGTGCCAGCAGCAAGTGGGGGACGGGACTAGCGGTGTACAATGAGCAGTTCTTC.

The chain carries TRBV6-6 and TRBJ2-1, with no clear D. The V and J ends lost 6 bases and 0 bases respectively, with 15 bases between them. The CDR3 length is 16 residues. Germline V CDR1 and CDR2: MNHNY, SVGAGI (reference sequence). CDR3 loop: CASSLDTHSSYNEQFF. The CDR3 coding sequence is TGTGCCAGCAGCCTTGACACGCATAGCTCCTACAATGAGCAGTTCTTC.

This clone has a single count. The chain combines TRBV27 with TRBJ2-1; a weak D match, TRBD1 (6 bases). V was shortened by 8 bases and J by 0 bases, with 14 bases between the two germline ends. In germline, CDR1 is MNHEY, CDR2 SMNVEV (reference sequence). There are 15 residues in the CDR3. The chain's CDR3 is CASCLDSSSYNEQFF. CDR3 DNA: TGTGCCAGCTGTCTGGACAGCAGCTCCTACAATGAGCAGTTCTTC.

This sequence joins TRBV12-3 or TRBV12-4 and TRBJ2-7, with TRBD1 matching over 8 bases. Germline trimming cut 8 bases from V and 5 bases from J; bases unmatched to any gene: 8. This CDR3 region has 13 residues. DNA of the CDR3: TGTGCCAGCCGGGGACAGGTTAGGGACGAGCAGTACTTC. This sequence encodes CASRGQVRDEQYF.

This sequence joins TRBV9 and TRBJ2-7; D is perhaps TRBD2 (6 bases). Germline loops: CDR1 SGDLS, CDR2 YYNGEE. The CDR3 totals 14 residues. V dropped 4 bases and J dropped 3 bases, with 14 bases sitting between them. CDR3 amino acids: CASSPRWRDYEQYF. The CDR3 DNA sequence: TGTGCCAGCAGCCCGCGGTGGAGGGACTACGAGCAGTACTTC. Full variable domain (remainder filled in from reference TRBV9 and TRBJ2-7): DSGVTQTPKHLITATGQRVTLRCSPRSGDLSVYWYQQSLDQGLQFLIQYYNGEERAKGNILERFSAQQFPDLHSELNLSSLELGDSALYFCASSPRWRDYEQYFGPGTRLTVT.

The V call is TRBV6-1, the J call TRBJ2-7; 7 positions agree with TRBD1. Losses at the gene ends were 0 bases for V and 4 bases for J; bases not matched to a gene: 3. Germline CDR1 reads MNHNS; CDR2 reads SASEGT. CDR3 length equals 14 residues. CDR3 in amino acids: CASSEAGTEYEQYF. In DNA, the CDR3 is TGTGCCAGCAGTGAAGCGGGGACAGAATACGAGCAGTACTTC.

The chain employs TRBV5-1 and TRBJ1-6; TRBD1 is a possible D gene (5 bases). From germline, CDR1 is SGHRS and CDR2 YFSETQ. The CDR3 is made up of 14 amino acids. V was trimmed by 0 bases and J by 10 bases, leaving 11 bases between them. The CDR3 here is CASSLGQGKSPLHF. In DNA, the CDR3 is TGCGCCAGCAGCTTGGGGCAGGGCAAGTCACCCCTCCACTTT. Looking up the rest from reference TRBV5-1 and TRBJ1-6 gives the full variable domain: KAGVTQTPRYLIKTRGQQVTLSCSPISGHRSVSWYQQTPGQGLQFLFEYFSETQRNKGNFPGRFSGRQFSNSRSEMNVSTLELGDSALYLCASSLGQGKSPLHFGNGTRLTVT.

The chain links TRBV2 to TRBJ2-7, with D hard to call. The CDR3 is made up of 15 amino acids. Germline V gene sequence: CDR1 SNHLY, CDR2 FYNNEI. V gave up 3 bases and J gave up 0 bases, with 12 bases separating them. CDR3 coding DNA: TGTGCCAGCAGTGAGGCCCCCTCGGGCTCCTACGAGCAGTACTTC. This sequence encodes CASSEAPSGSYEQYF.

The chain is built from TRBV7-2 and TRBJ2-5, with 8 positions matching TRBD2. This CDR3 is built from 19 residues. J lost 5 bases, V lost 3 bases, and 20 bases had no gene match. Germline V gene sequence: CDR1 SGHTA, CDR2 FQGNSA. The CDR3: CASSFRVGAPGGAGETQYF. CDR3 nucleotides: TGTGCCAGCAGCTTTCGGGTTGGGGCCCCGGGGGGGGCTGGGGAGACCCAGTACTTC. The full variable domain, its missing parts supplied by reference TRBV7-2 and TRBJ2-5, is GAGVSQSPSNKVTEKGKDVELRCDPISGHTALYWYRQSLGQGLEFLIYFQGNSAPDKSGLPSDRFSAERTGGSVSTLTIQRTQQEDSAVYLCASSFRVGAPGGAGETQYFGPGTRLLVL.

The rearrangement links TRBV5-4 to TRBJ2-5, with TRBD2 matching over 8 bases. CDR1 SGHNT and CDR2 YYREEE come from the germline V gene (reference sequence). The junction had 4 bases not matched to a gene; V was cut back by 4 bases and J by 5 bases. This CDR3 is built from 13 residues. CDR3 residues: CASSPGGVETQYF. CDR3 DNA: TGTGCCAGCAGCCCGGGGGGGGTTGAGACCCAGTACTTC.